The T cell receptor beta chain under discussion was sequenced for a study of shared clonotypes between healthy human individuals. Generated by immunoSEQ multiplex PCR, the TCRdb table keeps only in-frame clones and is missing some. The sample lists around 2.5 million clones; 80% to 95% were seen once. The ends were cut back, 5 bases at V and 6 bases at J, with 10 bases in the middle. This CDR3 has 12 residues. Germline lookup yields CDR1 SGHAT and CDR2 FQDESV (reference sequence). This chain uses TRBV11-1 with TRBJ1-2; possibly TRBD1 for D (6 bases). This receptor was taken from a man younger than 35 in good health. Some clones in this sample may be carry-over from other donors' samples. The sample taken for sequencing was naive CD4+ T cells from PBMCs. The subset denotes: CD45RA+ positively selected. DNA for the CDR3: TGTGCCAGCAGCGCACAGGGAGATGGCTACACCTTC. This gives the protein CASSAQGDGYTF.